Listed here are 3 T cell receptor beta chains from one sample, sequenced in a study of cytomegalovirus exposure and HLA in healthy donors. PCR amplification relied on 60 Vbeta primers (plus 13 Jbeta primers). Sequencing was performed with immunoSEQ multiplex PCR; in TCRdb, only in-frame clones are kept and a portion is missing. The sample yields approximately 110,000 clones, around 77% seen once. Sequencing was carried out using PBMCs. Receptor source: a human donor in good health.

This clone showed up just a few times. V usage is TRBV4-1 and J usage is TRBJ2-4, with TRBD1 identical over 10 bases. Per germline, CDR1 MGHRA and CDR2 YSYEKL. The trim removed 3 bases at V and 9 bases at J, leaving 14 bases unmatched. The CDR3 is made up of 17 amino acids. The CDR3, as DNA: TGCGCCAGCAGCCAGAATGCCGGGACAGGGGTAGCCAGCATTCAGTACTTC. It is translated as CASSQNAGTGVASIQYF.

The chain has TRBV7-9 and TRBJ1-5; 7 nucleotides agree with TRBD1. Trimming cost V 5 bases and J 5 bases; bases outside gene matches: 6. The length of the CDR3 is 14 residues. Germline V gives CDR1 SEHNR, CDR2 FQNEAQ (reference sequence). The CDR3 sequence is CASSPGGGHQPQHF. DNA of the CDR3: TGTGCCAGCAGCCCAGGGGGTGGTCATCAGCCCCAGCATTTT.

V and J are TRBV11-2 and TRBJ1-2; maybe TRBD1 (6 bases). Germline CDR1 SGHAT, CDR2 FQNNGV. V was shortened by 5 bases and J by 4 bases, with 14 bases between the two germline ends. The CDR3 has 14 amino acids. CDR3 residues: CASSPYQGTYGYTF. Written as DNA, the CDR3 is TGTGCCAGCAGCCCATACCAGGGGACCTATGGCTACACCTTC.